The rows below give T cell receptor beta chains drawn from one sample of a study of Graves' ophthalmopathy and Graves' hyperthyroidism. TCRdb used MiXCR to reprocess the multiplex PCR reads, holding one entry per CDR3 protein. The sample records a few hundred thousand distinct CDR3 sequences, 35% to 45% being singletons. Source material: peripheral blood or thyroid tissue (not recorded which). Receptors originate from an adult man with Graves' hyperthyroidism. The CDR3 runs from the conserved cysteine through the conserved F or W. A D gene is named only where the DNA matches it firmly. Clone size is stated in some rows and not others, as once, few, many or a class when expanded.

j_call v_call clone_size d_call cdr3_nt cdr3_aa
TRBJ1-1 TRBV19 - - TGTGCCAGTAGTATAGTTGGCAGGGTGAGCACTGAAGCTTTCTTT CASSIVGRVSTEAFF
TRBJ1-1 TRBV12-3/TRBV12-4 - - TGTGCCAGCAGTTTCACCCGGACGGGAATGAACACTGAAGCTTTCTTT CASSFTRTGMNTEAFF
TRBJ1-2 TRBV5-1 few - TGCGCCAGCAGCACGCCGACAGGCCTTTTCGATGGCTACACCTTC CASSTPTGLFDGYTF
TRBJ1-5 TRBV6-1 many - TGTGCCAGCAGTGAAGTGGATGGGGGTCAGCCCCAGCATTTT CASSEVDGGQPQHF
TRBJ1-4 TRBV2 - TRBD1 TGTGCCAGCAGTGAAGTAAATTTCTTGACAGGGATCCTTGAAAAACTGTTTTTT CASSEVNFLTGILEKLFF
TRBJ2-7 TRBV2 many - TGTGCCAGCAGTGCGGGGGCCCGACGCGAGCAGTACTTC CASSAGARREQYF
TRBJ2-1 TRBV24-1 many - TGTGCCACCAGTGCTTTGGGTTCTCCCTACAATGAGCAGTTCTTC CATSALGSPYNEQFF
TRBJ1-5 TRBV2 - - TGTGCCAGCAAGAGGGGCGGCAATCCTCAGCCCCAGCATTTT CASKRGGNPQPQHF
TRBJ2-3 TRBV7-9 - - TGTGCCAGCAGCTTAGTAACAGGGAAAGGAACGCAGTATTTT CASSLVTGKGTQYF
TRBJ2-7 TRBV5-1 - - TGCGCCAGCAGCTTGGGGGGCGGGTACAATGAGCAGTACTTC CASSLGGGYNEQYF
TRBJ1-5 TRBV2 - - TGTGCCAGCAGCGTAGGGTCGGACTATAGCAATCAGCCCCAGCATTTT CASSVGSDYSNQPQHF
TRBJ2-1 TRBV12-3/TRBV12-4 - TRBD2 TGTGCCAGCAGGCCCGGGACTAGCAATGAGCAGTTCTTC CASRPGTSNEQFF
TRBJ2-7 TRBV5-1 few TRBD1 TGCGCCAGCAGCTCGTGGACAGGGACGGACGAGCAGTACTTC CASSSWTGTDEQYF
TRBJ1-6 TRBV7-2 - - TGTGCCAGCAGCGTAGCCCCCAGGACCGGGGGCGTTTCACCCCTCCACTTT CASSVAPRTGGVSPLHF
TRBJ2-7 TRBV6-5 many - TGTGCCAGCAGTAGATCCGGGCCCTACGAGCAGTACTTC CASSRSGPYEQYF
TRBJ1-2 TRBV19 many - TGTGCCAGTAGTATAGAGGGGCATTATGGCTACACCTTC CASSIEGHYGYTF
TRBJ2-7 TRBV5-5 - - TGTGCCAGCAGCTTAGGTCTTGGCAGGGGGGACTACGAGCAGTACTTC CASSLGLGRGDYEQYF
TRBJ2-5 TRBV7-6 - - TGTGCCAGCAGCTTAGCGGGACCCCGCCAAGAGACCCAGTACTTC CASSLAGPRQETQYF
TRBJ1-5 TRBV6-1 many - TGTGCCAGCAGGAACAATCAGCCCCAGCATTTT CASRNNQPQHF
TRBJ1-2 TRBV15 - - TGTGCCACCAGCAGCAATACCGGACAGCGAGTCTATGGCTACACCTTC CATSSNTGQRVYGYTF
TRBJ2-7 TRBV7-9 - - TGTGCCTGGGGACCCGGACAGCTCACCTACGAGCAGTACTTC CAWGPGQLTYEQYF
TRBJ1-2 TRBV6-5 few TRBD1 TGTGCCAGCAGTCCACTCCACCCGGGACAGGGGTCCTATGGCTACACCTTC CASSPLHPGQGSYGYTF
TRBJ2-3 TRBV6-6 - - TGTGCCAGCAGTCGGAAAGATACGCAGTATTTT CASSRKDTQYF
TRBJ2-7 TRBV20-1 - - TGCAGTGCTCCAAAACAGGGACCCTACGAGCAGTACTTC CSAPKQGPYEQYF
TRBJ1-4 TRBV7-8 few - TGTGCCAGCTGCGGGACGGATAATGAAAAACTGTTTTTT CASCGTDNEKLFF
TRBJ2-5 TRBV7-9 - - TGTGCCAGCAGTTTGGGGGGGGCTAGAGAGACCCAGTACTTC CASSLGGARETQYF
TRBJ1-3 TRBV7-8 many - TGTGCCAGCAGGGGACCGCCGTCCTCTGGAAACACCATATATTTT CASRGPPSSGNTIYF
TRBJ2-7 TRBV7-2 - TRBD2 TGTGCCAGCAGCCGGGGTTCAGCGGGAGTAGGCAGCGAGCAGTACTTC CASSRGSAGVGSEQYF
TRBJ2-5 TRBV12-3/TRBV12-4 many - TGTGCCAGCAGGGTGGGGCTAGCGCGTAAAGAGACCCAGTACTTC CASRVGLARKETQYF
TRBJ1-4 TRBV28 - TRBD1 TGTGCCAGCGATAATTCTACGACAGGGGCGACTAATGAAAAACTGTTTTTT CASDNSTTGATNEKLFF
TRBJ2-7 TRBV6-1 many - TGTGCCAGCAGTGCCTGGACAGATAGCTCCTACGAGCAGTACTTC CASSAWTDSSYEQYF
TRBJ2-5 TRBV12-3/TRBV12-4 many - TGTGCCAGCAGCACTGGGTGGGGGCGTCAAGAGACCCAGTACTTC CASSTGWGRQETQYF
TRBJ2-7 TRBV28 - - TGTGCCAGCAGCCCGGGACCGCAATCCTACGAGCAGTACTTC CASSPGPQSYEQYF
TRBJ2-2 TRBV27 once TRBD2 TGTGCCAGCAGGGGGGGGTCCTATACCGGGGAGCTGTTTTTT CASRGGSYTGELFF
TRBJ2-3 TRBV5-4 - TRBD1 TGTGCCAGCAGCTTACCCATGGGACAGGGAGCAGATACGCAGTATTTT CASSLPMGQGADTQYF
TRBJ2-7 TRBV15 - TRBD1 TGTGCCACCAGTTTCCGGACAGGAGGTTACAAGCAGTACTTC CATSFRTGGYKQYF
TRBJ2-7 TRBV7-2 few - TGTGCCAGCTCACCCCCAGGGAGAACCTACGAGCAGTACTTC CASSPPGRTYEQYF
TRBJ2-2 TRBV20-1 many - TGCAGTGCTAGACAGGGGACCGGGGAGCTGTTTTTT CSARQGTGELFF
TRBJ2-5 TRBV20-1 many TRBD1 TGCAGTGCTACCTCCCCCCGGGACAGGGGGGAGTTGGAGACCCAGTACTTC CSATSPRDRGELETQYF
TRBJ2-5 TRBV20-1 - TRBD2 TGCAGTGCTATTGCCACTAGCGGGATGGAGACCCAGTACTTC CSAIATSGMETQYF
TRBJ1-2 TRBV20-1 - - TGCAGTGCTAGGGGACCGGAAGCTAACTATGGCTACACCTTC CSARGPEANYGYTF
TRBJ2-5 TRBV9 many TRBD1 TGTGCCAGCAGCGCTAGGACAGGGAGACAAGAGACCCAGTACTTC CASSARTGRQETQYF
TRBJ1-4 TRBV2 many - TGTGCCAGCACTAGAGGAGCGGCTGAAAAACTGTTTTTT CASTRGAAEKLFF
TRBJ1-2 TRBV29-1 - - TGCAGCAGGGGGTACTATGGCTACACCTTC CSRGYYGYTF
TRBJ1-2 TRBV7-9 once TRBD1 TGTGCCAGCAGCTCCCTTTGGGGACAGGGCTACACCTTC CASSSLWGQGYTF
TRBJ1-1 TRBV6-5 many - TGTGCCAGCAGTTACAGCAGAGGGGGCACTGAAGCTTTCTTT CASSYSRGGTEAFF
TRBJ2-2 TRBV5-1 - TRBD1 TGTGCCAGCAGCGCCGAGGGACAGGGGGCGAACACCGGGGAGCTGTTTTTT CASSAEGQGANTGELFF
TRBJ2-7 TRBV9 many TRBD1 TGTGCCAGCAGCCCTTTACAGGGGCGCGCCTACGAGCAGTACTTC CASSPLQGRAYEQYF
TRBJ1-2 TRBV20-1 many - TGCAGTGCTAGAGATTGGGGGACGAACTATGGCTACACCTTC CSARDWGTNYGYTF
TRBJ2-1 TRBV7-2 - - TGTGCCAGCAGCTTAGGAGGTAGTAAGCAGTTCTTC CASSLGGSKQFF
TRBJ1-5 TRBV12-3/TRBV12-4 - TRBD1 TGTGCCAGCAGTACCTCCGGGACAGGGGGTTACAATCAGCCCCAGCATTTT CASSTSGTGGYNQPQHF
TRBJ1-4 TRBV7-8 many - TGTGCCAGCAGCCAATACGTGACTAATGAAAAACTGTTTTTT CASSQYVTNEKLFF
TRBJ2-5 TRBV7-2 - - TGTGCCAGCAGCCTCATAACAGGGCGGGTTAAAGAGACCCAGTACTTC CASSLITGRVKETQYF
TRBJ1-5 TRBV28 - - TGTGCCAGCAGTTTGGGTCGGGGGCTCAATCAGCCCCAGCATTTT CASSLGRGLNQPQHF
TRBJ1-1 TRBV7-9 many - TGTGCCAGCAGCTTAGCGGGGCGAGAGACTGAAGCTTTCTTT CASSLAGRETEAFF